This T cell receptor (beta chain) originates from a study of blood T cell repertoires in COVID-19 (dated by TCRdb to 2018 to 2021). A note on the overall study: Collaborator samples came from the United States, Italy and Spain and covered acute and convalescent phases of COVID-19. The material from the prospective study consisted of cDNA or gDNA derived from T cells, B-cell-depleted T cells, or PBMCs. Subjects who had been exposed to COVID-19, were actively infected with it, or had recovered from it provided the deeply sampled blood TCRbeta repertoires that made up the dataset. The repertoires were made available in a free public database intended to serve as a resource for research on the immune response to SARS-CoV-2. The samples were drawn from the first 160 participants of the ongoing ImmuneRACE study and from 1,254 subjects provided by 6 global collaborators. Nearly every sample came with metadata listing a de-identified subject ID, COVID-19 status, age in years and sex. Where available, HLA class I and class II types were taken from metadata supplied by the sample provider and were not determined by assay-based typing. The research as a whole found: The amount of clinical and demographic metadata varied by source and participant and was provided uncurated.

In Seattle, one collaborating source enrolled patients while the infection was active and tracked those patients longitudinally over the course of disease. Each collaborating institution followed its own protocols to collect whole blood in K2EDTA tubes. For TCRbeta analysis, collaborator samples were shipped as frozen whole blood, as isolated PBMCs, or as DNA extracted from either sample type. The immunoSEQ Assay, a bias-controlled multiplex PCR, was used to amplify TCRbeta CDR3 regions from genomic DNA. Per the source publication's procedure: The number of nucleated cells in each sample was estimated by amplification of reference gene primers within the assay. Sequence reads were collapsed and filtered to measure the absolute abundance of every unique TCRbeta CDR3 rearrangement. For each sample, productive Simpson clonality was calculated as the square root of Simpson's diversity index over productive rearrangements. TCRdb took this table from immuneACCESS and kept in-frame rearrangements with V and J called. Such tables lack part of the clones; where checked against another copy, unresolved V genes explain under half of the gap, and the rest is unexplained. For V, J and clone size, that table is used; D and trimming come from the DNA. For this sample the table gives 170,000 or so clones, of which roughly four fifths were detected only once. Around 8% of the sample goes to the ten largest clones.

About this clone: The specificity of this receptor is unknown. The record has no base qualities; no much larger clone is one base away.

Sequences SEHNR (CDR1) and FQNEAQ (CDR2) are obtained from the germline V gene (reference sequence). V lost 5 bases and J lost 1 base; the stretch between them is 12 bases long. The cysteine opens and the phenylalanine closes a CDR3 of 14 amino acids. CDR3 DNA only is kept here, 42 bases in frame from base 1. The chain uses TRBV7-9 and TRBJ2-7; TRBD1 might be the D gene, on 6 matching bases. Sequencing was carried out using peripheral blood. The receptor was derived from a woman between 65 and 79 years old with COVID-19, enrolled during active disease. The CDR3 in this case is CASSQRTVSYEQYF. The nucleotide sequence is TGTGCCAGCAGCCAGAGGACAGTTTCCTACGAGCAGTACTTC. Full variable domain (CDR3 extended with the reference TRBV7-9 and TRBJ2-7 proteins): DTGVSQNPRHKITKRGQNVTFRCDPISEHNRLYWYRQTLGQGPEFLTYFQNEAQLEKSRLLSDRFSAERPKGSFSTLEIQRTEQGDSAMYLCASSQRTVSYEQYFGPGTRLTVT.